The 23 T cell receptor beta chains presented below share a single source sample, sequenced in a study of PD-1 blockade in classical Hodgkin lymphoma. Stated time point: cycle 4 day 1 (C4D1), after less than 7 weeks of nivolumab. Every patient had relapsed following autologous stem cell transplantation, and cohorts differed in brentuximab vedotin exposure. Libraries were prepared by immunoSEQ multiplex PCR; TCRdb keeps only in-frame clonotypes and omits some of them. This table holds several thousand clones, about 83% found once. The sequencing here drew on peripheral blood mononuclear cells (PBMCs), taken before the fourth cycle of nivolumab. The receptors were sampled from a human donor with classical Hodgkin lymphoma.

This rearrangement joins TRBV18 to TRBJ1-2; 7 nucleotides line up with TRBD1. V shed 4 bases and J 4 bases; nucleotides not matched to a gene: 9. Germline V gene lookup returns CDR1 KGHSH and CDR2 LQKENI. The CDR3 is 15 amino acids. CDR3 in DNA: TGTGCCAGCTCACGTGACAGGGAGACTGGCTATGGCTACACCTTC. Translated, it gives CASSRDRETGYGYTF.

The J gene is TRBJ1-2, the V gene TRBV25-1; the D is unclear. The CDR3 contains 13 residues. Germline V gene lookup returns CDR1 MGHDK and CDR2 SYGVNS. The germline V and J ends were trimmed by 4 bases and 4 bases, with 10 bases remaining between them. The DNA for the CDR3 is TGTGCCAGCAGTGGAGTGTTTAGCTATGGCTACACCTTC. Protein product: CASSGVFSYGYTF.

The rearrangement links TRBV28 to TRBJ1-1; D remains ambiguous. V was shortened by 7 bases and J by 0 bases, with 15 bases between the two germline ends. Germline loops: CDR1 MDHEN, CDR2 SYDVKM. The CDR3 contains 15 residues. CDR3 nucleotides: TGTGCCAGCAAACCCGACGCGACACTGAACACTGAAGCTTTCTTT. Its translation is CASKPDATLNTEAFF.

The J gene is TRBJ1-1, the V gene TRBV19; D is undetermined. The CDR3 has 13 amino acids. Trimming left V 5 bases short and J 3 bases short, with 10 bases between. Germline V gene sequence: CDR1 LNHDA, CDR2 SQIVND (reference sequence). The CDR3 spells CASSSKEDTEAFF. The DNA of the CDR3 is TGTGCCAGTAGTTCGAAGGAGGACACTGAAGCTTTCTTT.

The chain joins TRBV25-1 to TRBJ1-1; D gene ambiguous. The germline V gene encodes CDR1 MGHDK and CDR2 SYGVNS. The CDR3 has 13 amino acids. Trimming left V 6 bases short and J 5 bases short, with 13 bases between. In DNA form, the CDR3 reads TGTGCCAGCAGCCTGGCGGTTGGGACTGAAGCTTTCTTT. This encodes CASSLAVGTEAFF.

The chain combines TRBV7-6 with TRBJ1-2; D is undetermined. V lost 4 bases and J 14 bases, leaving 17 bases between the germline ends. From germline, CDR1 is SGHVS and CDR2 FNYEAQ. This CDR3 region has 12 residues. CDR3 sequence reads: CASSSLTISKTF. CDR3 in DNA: TGTGCCAGCAGCTCCTTGACAATTAGCAAGACCTTC.

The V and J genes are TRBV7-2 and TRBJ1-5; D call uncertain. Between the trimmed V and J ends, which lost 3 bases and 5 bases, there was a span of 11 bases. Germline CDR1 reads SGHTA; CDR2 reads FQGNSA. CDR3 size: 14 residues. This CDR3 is CASSLSPIYQPQHF. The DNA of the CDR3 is TGTGCCAGCAGCTTGTCCCCTATTTATCAGCCCCAGCATTTT.

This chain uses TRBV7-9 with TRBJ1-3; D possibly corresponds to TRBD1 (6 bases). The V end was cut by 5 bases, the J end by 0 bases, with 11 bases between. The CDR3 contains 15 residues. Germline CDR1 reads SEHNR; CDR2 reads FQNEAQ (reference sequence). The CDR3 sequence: CASSKTGFSGNTIYF. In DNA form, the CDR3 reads TGTGCCAGCAGCAAGACAGGATTCTCTGGAAACACCATATATTTT. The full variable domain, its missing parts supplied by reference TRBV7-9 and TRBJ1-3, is DTGVSQNPRHKITKRGQNVTFRCDPISEHNRLYWYRQTLGQGPEFLTYFQNEAQLEKSRLLSDRFSAERPKGSFSTLEIQRTEQGDSAMYLCASSKTGFSGNTIYFGEGSWLTVV.

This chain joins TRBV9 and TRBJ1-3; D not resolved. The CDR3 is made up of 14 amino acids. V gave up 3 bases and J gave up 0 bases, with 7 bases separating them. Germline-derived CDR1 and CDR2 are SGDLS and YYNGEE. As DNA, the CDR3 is TGTGCCAGCAGCGACCAGCTCTCTGGAAACACCATATATTTT. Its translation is CASSDQLSGNTIYF.

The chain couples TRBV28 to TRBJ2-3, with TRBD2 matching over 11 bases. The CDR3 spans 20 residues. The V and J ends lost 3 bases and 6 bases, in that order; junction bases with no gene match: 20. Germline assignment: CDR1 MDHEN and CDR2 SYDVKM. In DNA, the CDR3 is TGTGCCAGCAGTTTCTCCCTAGGTGGGCTAGCGGGGGGTAGAGCGGATACGCAGTATTTT. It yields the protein CASSFSLGGLAGGRADTQYF.

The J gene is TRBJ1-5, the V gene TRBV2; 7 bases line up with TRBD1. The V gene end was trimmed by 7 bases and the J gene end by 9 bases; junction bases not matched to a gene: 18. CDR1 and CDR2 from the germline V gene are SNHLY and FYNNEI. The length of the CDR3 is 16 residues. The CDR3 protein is CASTLGAGGSGGPQHF. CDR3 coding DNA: TGTGCCAGCACCCTTGGGGCAGGGGGTTCCGGGGGGCCCCAGCATTTT.

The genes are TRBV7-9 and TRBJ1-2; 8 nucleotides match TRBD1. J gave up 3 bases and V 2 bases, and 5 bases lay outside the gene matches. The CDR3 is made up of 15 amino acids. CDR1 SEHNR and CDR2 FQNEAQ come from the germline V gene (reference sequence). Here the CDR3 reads CASSLNTGGDYGYTF. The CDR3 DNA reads TGTGCCAGCAGCTTAAACACAGGGGGGGACTATGGCTACACCTTC.

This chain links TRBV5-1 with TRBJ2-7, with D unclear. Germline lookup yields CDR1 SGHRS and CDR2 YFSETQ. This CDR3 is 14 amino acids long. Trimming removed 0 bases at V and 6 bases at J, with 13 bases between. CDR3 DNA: TGCGCCAGCAGCTTGGCCGGATCCCAGCCCGAGCAGTACTTC. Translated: CASSLAGSQPEQYF.

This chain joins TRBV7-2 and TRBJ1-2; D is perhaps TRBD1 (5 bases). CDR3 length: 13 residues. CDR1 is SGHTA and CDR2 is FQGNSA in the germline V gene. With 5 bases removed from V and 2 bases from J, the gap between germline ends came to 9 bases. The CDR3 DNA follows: TGTGCCAGCAGCCCGACAGCCAACTATGGCTACACCTTC. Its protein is CASSPTANYGYTF.

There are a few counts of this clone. The CDR3 sequence: CASSPRLAGAVGEQYF. The CDR3 DNA follows: TGCGCCAGCAGCCCACGATTGGCAGGTGCTGTGGGCGAGCAGTACTTC. The chain is built from TRBV4-3 and TRBJ2-7; D not resolved. The CDR3 spans 16 residues. Trimming stripped 4 bases from V and 6 bases from J, with 22 bases between. Germline CDR1 LGHNA, CDR2 YSLEER.

CDR3 protein: CASSGDEEKFF. CDR3 bases: TGCGCCAGCAGTGGGGACGAGGAAAAGTTCTTC. The chain carries TRBV10-1 and TRBJ2-1, with D tentatively TRBD1 or TRBD2 (5 bases each). The germline V gene encodes CDR1 WNHNN and CDR2 SYGVQD (reference sequence). The length of the CDR3 is 11 residues. V was pared by 4 bases and J by 14 bases, with 12 bases between.

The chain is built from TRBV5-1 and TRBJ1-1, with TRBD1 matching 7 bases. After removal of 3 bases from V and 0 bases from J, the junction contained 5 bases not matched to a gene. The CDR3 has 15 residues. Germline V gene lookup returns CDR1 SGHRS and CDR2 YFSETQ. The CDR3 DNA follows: TGCGCCAGCAGCTGGAGGACAGGCATGAACACTGAAGCTTTCTTT. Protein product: CASSWRTGMNTEAFF. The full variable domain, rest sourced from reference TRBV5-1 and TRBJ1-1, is KAGVTQTPRYLIKTRGQQVTLSCSPISGHRSVSWYQQTPGQGLQFLFEYFSETQRNKGNFPGRFSGRQFSNSRSEMNVSTLELGDSALYLCASSWRTGMNTEAFFGQGTRLTVV.

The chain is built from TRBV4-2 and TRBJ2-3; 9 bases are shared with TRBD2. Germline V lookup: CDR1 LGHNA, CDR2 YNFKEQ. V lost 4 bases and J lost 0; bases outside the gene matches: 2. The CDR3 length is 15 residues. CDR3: CASSPGLASTDTQYF. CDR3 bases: TGTGCCAGCAGCCCCGGACTAGCGAGCACAGATACGCAGTATTTT.

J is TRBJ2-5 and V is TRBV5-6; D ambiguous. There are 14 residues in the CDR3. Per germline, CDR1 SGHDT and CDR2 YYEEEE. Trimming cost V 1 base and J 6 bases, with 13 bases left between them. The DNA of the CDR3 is TGTGCCAGCAGCTTGAGTGGTACAGCTCAGACCCAGTACTTC. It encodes CASSLSGTAQTQYF.

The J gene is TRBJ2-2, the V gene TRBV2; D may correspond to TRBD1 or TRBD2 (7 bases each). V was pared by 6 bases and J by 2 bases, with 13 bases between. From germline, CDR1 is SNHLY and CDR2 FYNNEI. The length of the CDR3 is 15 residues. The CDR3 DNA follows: TGTGCCAGCAGGGGGGGGACAGCAAACACCGGGGAGCTGTTTTTT. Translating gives CASRGGTANTGELFF.

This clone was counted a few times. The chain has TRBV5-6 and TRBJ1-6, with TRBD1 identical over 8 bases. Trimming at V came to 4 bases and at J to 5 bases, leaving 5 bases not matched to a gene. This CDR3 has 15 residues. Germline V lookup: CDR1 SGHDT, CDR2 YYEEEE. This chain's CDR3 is CASSAPTGDNSPLHF. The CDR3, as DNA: TGTGCCAGCAGCGCTCCGACAGGGGATAATTCACCCCTCCACTTT.

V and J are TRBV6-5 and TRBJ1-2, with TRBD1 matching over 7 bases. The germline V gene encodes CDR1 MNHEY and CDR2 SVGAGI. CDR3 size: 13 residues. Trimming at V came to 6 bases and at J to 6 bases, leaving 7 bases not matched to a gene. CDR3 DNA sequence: TGTGCCAGCAGGCCCGGGACAGCCCATGGCTACACCTTC. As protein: CASRPGTAHGYTF.

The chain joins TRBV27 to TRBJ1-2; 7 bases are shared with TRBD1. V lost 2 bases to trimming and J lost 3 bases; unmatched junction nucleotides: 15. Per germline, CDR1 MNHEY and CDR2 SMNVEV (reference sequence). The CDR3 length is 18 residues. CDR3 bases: TGTGCCAGCAGTTTAAACCCGGGACAGCGGTTTTCTGACTATGGCTACACCTTC. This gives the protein CASSLNPGQRFSDYGYTF.